These 10 T cell receptor beta chains came from one sample sequenced in a study of T cells after yellow fever vaccination. One entry per CDR3 protein results from TCRdb running MiXCR on the 5' RACE reads. The table has a few hundred thousand distinct CDR3 sequences, about 9.9% seen once; the top ten hold around 18%. Sample: PBMCs, taken on the day of the first yellow fever vaccination. The source of these receptors is a man in his late teens or twenties who received the YFV17D yellow fever vaccine.

This clonotype was observed a few times. The J gene is TRBJ2-5, the V gene TRBV6-5; D not resolved. CDR3 length: 14 residues. Trimming took off 0 bases at V and 1 base at J, with 6 bases between the two ends. Germline values: CDR1 MNHEY, CDR2 SVGAGI. The CDR3 DNA follows: TGTGCCAGCAGTTACTCGACCGGCCAAGAGACCCAGTACTTC. This codes for CASSYSTGQETQYF.

This clonotype was recorded at least ten times. CDR3 sequence (DNA): TGTGCCAGCAGTTTAGGCCCAGGGGCGGAGACCCAGTACTTC. Translation gives CASSLGPGAETQYF. The rearrangement links TRBV12-3 or TRBV12-4 to TRBJ2-5, with D maybe TRBD1 (6 bases). Trimming cost V 1 base and J 5 bases, with 11 bases left between them. The CDR3 loop spans 14 amino acids.

This chain links TRBV11-3 with TRBJ2-2; possible D gene TRBD2, 6 bases. CDR3 length equals 14 residues. CDR1 and CDR2 (germline): SGHNT, YENEEA. V shed 1 base and J shed 6 bases, with 9 bases lying between them. As DNA, the CDR3 is TGTGCCAGCAGCTTAGGGGACTCGTCCGGGGAGCTGTTTTTT. It encodes CASSLGDSSGELFF. Supplemented by reference TRBV11-3 and TRBJ2-2, the full variable domain reads EAGVVQSPRYKIIEKKQPVAFWCNPISGHNTLYWYLQNLGQGPELLIRYENEEAVDDSQLPKDRFSAERLKGVDSTLKIQPAELGDSAVYLCASSLGDSSGELFFGEGSRLTVL.

This clonotype was recorded a few times. The CDR3 coding sequence is TGTGCCAGCAGCGGAGGTAGCGGGGGGGCAAATACGCAGTATTTT. Its protein product is CASSGGSGGANTQYF. The J gene is TRBJ2-3, the V gene TRBV9, with TRBD2 identical over 11 bases. The trim removed 3 bases at V and 7 bases at J, leaving 7 bases unmatched. The CDR3 sequence is 15 residues long. Germline V gives CDR1 SGDLS, CDR2 YYNGEE.

This clonotype was seen a few times. This rearrangement joins TRBV10-3 to TRBJ2-3, with 9 bases that match TRBD1. The V gene end was trimmed by 4 bases and the J gene end by 3 bases; junction bases not matched to a gene: 11. The CDR3 covers 17 residues. The V gene's germline CDR1 is ENHRY and CDR2 SYGVKD. The CDR3 loop is CAISGSPTGGGTDTQYF. The CDR3 DNA reads as TGTGCCATCAGTGGCTCCCCTACAGGGGGCGGGACAGATACGCAGTATTTT.

The rearrangement links TRBV14 to TRBJ2-5; D remains ambiguous. Germline assignment: CDR1 SGHDN and CDR2 FVKESK. V was cut by 4 bases and J by 1 base, with 13 bases left in between. This CDR3 spans 15 amino acids. The CDR3 DNA reads TGTGCCAGCAGCCCTAGGTCAGGTTTCCAAGAGACCCAGTACTTC. This codes for CASSPRSGFQETQYF.

The chain uses TRBV4-3 and TRBJ1-1; 7 positions match TRBD1. Germline values: CDR1 LGHNA, CDR2 YSLEER. The CDR3 contains 14 residues. Trimming at V came to 1 base and at J to 5 bases, leaving 4 bases not matched to a gene. CDR3 in DNA: TGCGCCAGCAGCCAAGCAGGGGGGGTTACTGAAGCTTTCTTT. It codes for CASSQAGGVTEAFF.

The chain carries TRBV7-2 and TRBJ1-1; no clear D gene. CDR1 SGHTA and CDR2 FQGNSA come from the germline V gene. V lost 1 base and J 3 bases, leaving 12 bases between the germline ends. The CDR3 runs to 15 residues. CDR3 in DNA: TGTGCCAGCAGCTTAGATGGGCATGGGGACACTGAAGCTTTCTTT. Amino acids: CASSLDGHGDTEAFF.

This sequence joins TRBV5-4 and TRBJ2-4, with a possible D match to TRBD1 (5 bases). The ends were cut back, 2 bases at V and 9 bases at J, with 6 bases in the middle. This CDR3 is built from 11 residues. CDR1 and CDR2 (germline): SGHNT, YYREEE (reference sequence). The CDR3 DNA reads TGTGCCAGCAGCTTTAGGGGCATTCAGTACTTC. This translates into CASSFRGIQYF.

The sample holds a few counts of this clonotype. The J gene is TRBJ2-7, the V gene TRBV20-1; TRBD2 matches 8 bases. Trimming at V came to 7 bases and at J to 0 bases, leaving 11 bases not matched to a gene. The CDR3 extends over 15 amino acids. Germline V CDR1 and CDR2: DFQATT, SNEGSKA (reference sequence). CDR3 loop: CSVSGGTASSYEQYV. The CDR3 DNA reads as TGCAGTGTAAGCGGGGGAACTGCAAGCTCCTACGAGCAGTACGTC.